This T cell receptor (beta chain) came from a study of radiation and T cells in renal cell carcinoma (TCRdb year 2020). Study-wide context: Samples came from a clinical trial, in which primary renal cell carcinomas received 15 Gy stereotactic body radiation therapy followed by nephrectomy 4 weeks later. Across all 50 or so samples, 4,016,671 unique CDR3 nucleotide sequences, encoding 2.5 million to 3 million unique CDR3 amino acid sequences, were identified. A total of 50 or so samples underwent TCR beta sequencing, made up of 26 tumors and around 27 peripheral blood samples.

Study-wide conclusions, independent of this receptor: Changes in the blood repertoire were not tracked past 4 weeks after treatment. Because no pretreatment tumor biopsies were available, whether clonotypes were present in the tumor at baseline could not be determined. Because the trial had a single-armed design, the trial could not examine how radiation dose or scheduling affected the TCR repertoire. In blood, the top tumor clonotypes increased from baseline to 2 weeks after radiation and then shrank by 4 weeks, which suggests a temporary expansion of tumor-resident clones.

What this sample's time point label stands for: blood 2 weeks post-SBRT. Reading the label with the study, this specimen's treatment or condition is: 15 Gy SBRT to primary tumor, nephrectomy 4 weeks later. Serial peripheral blood from radiation-treated patients was sampled at baseline, 2 weeks and 4 weeks after SBRT to track tumor-enriched clonotypes. Every patient had renal cell carcinoma of clear cell pathology. The QIAamp DNA Blood Mini Kit (Qiagen) was used to prepare genomic DNA for TCR sequencing. Samples were included in the analyses only if all quality control checks were passed. Following the manufacturer's recommendations, the immunoSEQ kit was used to generate TCR beta libraries from genomic DNA. Library preparation used a first multiplex PCR with proprietary primers, then a second PCR adding unique barcodes, with bead cleanups after each round. Each sample batch included a kit-provided positive control reaction and a negative control reaction. The final libraries underwent checking on an Agilent 4200 TapeStation D1000 ScreenTape, volumetric pooling, and quantification by qPCR. Sequencing was performed on an Illumina NextSeq500 with a MidOutput 150-cycle cartridge, and 156 Read1 and 15 Index1 cycles were run with kit custom primers. The pooled library was loaded at 1.0 pM, and roughly 20% PhiX control was spiked in. In the original analysis: The vendor-processed data were analyzed in R, and a clonotype was defined as all T cells that share the same CDR3 nucleotide sequence. For clone abundance analyses, frequencies were normalized to the 10,000 most abundant clones per sample. Before analysis, public T cell clones were removed, and these numbered fewer than six per sample on average. Tumor-enriched clonotypes and baseline blood-enriched clonotypes were defined as those with an abundance difference of at least 32-fold between compartments. A beta-binomial differential abundance model was used to identify clonotypes that were expanded or contracted between blood time points. Tumor-blood repertoire similarity was measured with the Baroni-Urbani and Buser coefficient, and groups were compared using two-tailed Wilcoxon tests in R. Drawn from immuneACCESS, this table holds only the in-frame rearrangements with V and J called that TCRdb kept. Clones are partly lost; checked studies trace under half to an unresolved V gene and leave the rest unexplained. Clonal size and the V and J genes are those of that table, whereas D and trimming came from the DNA. The sample includes about 120,000 clones, with around 85% observed a single time. The top ten hold 5.8% of the sample.

The CDR3 holds 15 amino acids from the cysteine to the phenylalanine. Only the CDR3 part of the read is kept: 45 bases, read in frame from the first base. Via the germline V gene, CDR1 is SGDLS and CDR2 YYNGEE. The V and J ends are trimmed by 3 bases and 0 bases, leaving 12 bases between them. In this sample, this clone turned up a few times. The antigen this receptor binds is unknown. No quality values exist for individual bases; no much larger clone is one base distant. The TCR comes from a man aged 45-65 years with renal cell carcinoma. This sample comprised blood, obtained from a patient whose treatment included radiotherapy and nephrectomy. The rearrangement joined TRBV9 to TRBJ1-1; TRBD1 is a possible D gene, resting on 5 matching bases. In nucleotide form, the sequence is TGTGCCAGCAGCGGAACGGGACGGATGAACACTGAAGCTTTCTTT. It specifies CASSGTGRMNTEAFF.